One sample yielded the 3 T cell receptor beta chains listed below, sequenced in a study of regulatory T cells in long-lasting Graves disease. HTBI primers from iRepertoire and Arm-PCR of CDR3 regions yielded the TCR beta libraries. Each CDR3 protein gets one entry after TCRdb re-called the multiplex PCR reads with MiXCR. The data contain under 450,000 distinct CDR3 sequences, about 11% of them singletons. As for time point: newly diagnosed GD, antithyroid drugs for less than 3 months. PBMCs provided the RNA from which the TCR library was made. These data were also filed under a second study, of T cells in Graves' hyperthyroidism and ophthalmopathy.

The sequenced sample was peripheral blood mononuclear cells (PBMCs), obtained at new diagnosis, from a patient treated with antithyroid drugs. These receptors came from a woman in her late teens or twenties with Graves disease.

The table lists this clonotype with many counts. The chain has TRBV7-9 and TRBJ1-4; no definite D call. Germline assignment: CDR1 SEHNR and CDR2 FQNEAQ (reference sequence). The V end lost 4 bases, the J end lost 8 bases, and 17 bases lay between the germline ends. The CDR3 consists of 15 residues. In nucleotides, the CDR3 is TGTGCCAGCAGCTCCGGCGGGTTAGGTGGAGAAAAACTGTTTTTT. This gives the protein CASSSGGLGGEKLFF.

The chain is built from TRBV7-2 and TRBJ1-1; D ambiguous. The length of the CDR3 is 13 residues. The V gene's germline CDR1 is SGHTA and CDR2 FQGNSA. The germline V and J ends were trimmed by 5 bases and 1 base, with 8 bases remaining between them. The CDR3 is CASSPWRNTEAFF. The CDR3 DNA follows: TGTGCCAGCAGCCCGTGGAGGAACACTGAAGCTTTCTTT.

The chain is built from TRBV7-8 and TRBJ2-2, with TRBD2 matching 7 bases. V lost 2 bases, J lost 0 bases, and 6 bases stayed unmatched. The CDR3 runs to 17 residues. Germline V gives CDR1 SGHVS, CDR2 FQNEAQ. DNA for the CDR3: TGTGCCAGCAGCTTACTGGGGGGGTCAGCGAACACCGGGGAGCTGTTTTTT. It encodes CASSLLGGSANTGELFF.